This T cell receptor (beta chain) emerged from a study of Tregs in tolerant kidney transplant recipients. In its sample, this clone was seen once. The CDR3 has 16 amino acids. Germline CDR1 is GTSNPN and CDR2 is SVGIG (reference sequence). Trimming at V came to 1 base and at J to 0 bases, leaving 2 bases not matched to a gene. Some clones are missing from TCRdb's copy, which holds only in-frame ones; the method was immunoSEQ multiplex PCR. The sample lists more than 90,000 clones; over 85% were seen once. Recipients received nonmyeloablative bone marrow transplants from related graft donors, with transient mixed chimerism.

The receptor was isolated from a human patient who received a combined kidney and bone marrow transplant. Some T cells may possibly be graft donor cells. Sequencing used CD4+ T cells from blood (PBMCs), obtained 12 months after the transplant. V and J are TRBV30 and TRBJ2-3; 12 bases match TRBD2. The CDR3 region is CAWSGTSGVSTDTQYF. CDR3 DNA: TGTGCCTGGAGTGGGACTAGCGGGGTTAGCACAGATACGCAGTATTTT.